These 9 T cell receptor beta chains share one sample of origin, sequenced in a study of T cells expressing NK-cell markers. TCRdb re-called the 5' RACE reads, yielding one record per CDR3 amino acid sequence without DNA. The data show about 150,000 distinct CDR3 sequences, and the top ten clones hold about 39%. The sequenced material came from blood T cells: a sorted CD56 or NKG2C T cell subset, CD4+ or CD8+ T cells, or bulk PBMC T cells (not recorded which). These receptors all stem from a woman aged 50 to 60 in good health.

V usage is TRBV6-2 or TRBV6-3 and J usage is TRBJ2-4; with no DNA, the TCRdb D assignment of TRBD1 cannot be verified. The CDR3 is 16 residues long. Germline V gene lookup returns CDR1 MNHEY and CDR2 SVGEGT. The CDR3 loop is CASSPHRGLTKNIQYF.

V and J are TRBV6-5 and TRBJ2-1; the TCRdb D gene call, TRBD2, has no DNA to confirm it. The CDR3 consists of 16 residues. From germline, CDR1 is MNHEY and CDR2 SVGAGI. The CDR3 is CATGTSGRPWYNEQFF.

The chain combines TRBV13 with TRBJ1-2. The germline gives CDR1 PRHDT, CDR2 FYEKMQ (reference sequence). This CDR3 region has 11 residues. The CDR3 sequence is CASNQDGGYTF.

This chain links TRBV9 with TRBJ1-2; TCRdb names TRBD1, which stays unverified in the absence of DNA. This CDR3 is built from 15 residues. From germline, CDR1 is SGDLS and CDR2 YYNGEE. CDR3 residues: CASSDGQGMESGYTF.

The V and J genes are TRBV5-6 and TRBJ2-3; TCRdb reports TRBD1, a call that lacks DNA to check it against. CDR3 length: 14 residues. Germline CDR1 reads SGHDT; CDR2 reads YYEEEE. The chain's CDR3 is CASSSGGLGQSEFF.

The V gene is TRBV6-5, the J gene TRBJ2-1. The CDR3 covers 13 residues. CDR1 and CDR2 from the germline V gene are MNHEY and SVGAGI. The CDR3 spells CASSSDGYNEQFF.

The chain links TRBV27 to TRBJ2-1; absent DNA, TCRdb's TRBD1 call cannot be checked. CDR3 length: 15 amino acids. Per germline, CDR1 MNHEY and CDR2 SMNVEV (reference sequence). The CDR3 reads CASSPGQGASNEQFF.

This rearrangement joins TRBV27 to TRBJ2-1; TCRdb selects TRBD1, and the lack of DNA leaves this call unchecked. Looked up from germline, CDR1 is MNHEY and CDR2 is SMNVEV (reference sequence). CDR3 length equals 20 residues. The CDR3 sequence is CASSKKGQYSLGISYNEQFF.

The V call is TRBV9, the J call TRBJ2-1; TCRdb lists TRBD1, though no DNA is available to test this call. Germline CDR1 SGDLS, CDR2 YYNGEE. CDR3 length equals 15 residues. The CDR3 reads CASSVAGGILDEQFF.